This T cell receptor (beta chain) was sequenced in a study of Graves' ophthalmopathy and Graves' hyperthyroidism. The study, taken as a whole, reports: Using a 13-signature model, the authors split ophthalmopathy from stable hyperthyroidism, with 85% to 90% sensitivity and approximately 78% specificity. In blood appeared most of the expanded thyroid clonotypes whose frequency exceeded 0.001.

This clonotype was picked up a small number of times. Its antigen is unidentified. Per the germline V gene, CDR1 is PRHDT and CDR2 is FYEKMQ (reference sequence). The germline V and J ends were trimmed by 4 bases and 11 bases, with 12 bases remaining between them. This CDR3 is 13 amino acids long. RNA transcripts yielded amplified TCR beta CDR3 regions. The first round was an RT-PCR with HTBI primers, and the second round was a multiplex PCR. MiXCR, run by TCRdb on the multiplex PCR reads, gives a single entry per CDR3 protein. The sample records 260,000 or so distinct CDR3 sequences, 45% being singletons. No donor had other autoimmune disease, uncontrolled infection, pregnancy or lactation. Reliance was placed on clinical symptoms, serum thyroxine, TRAb, thyroid ultrasound and orbital computed tomography for diagnosis.

The rearrangement joins TRBV13 to TRBJ2-6; possibly TRBD1 for D (6 bases). The specimen sequenced was peripheral blood. This receptor was identified in an adult man with Graves' ophthalmopathy. The DNA for the CDR3 is TGTGCCAGCAGCTACAGGGATCCCCACGTCCTGACTTTC. This translates into CASSYRDPHVLTF.